This T cell receptor beta chain emerged from a study of response to subunit inactivated influenza vaccine. CDR3 size: 15 residues. CDR1 and CDR2 from the germline V gene are MDHEN and SYDVKM. Between the trimmed V and J ends, which lost 2 bases and 5 bases, there was a span of 13 bases. One entry per CDR3 protein, called by TCRdb with MiXCR from the RT-PCR reads. Of about half a million distinct CDR3 sequences in the sample, 7.6% were seen once. This clonotype turned up a few times. The antigen is undetermined. Study observations and caveats: Authors suggested few new T cells are recruited by each seasonal influenza vaccination.

The source was PBMCs from blood, collected about 24 months after vaccination. The source is a man aged 45 to 75 who received an inactivated influenza vaccine. This rearrangement joins TRBV28 to TRBJ2-1; D gene uncertain. The CDR3 is CASSLRAPAHNEQFF. CDR3 bases: TGTGCCAGCAGTTTACGCGCTCCCGCTCACAATGAGCAGTTCTTC.